A single sample is the source of the 2 T cell receptor beta chains below, sequenced in a study of cytomegalovirus exposure and HLA in healthy donors (dated by TCRdb to the late 2010s). Libraries came from the immunoSEQ multiplex PCR assay. For the multiplex PCR, a mixture combining 60 forward primers for TCR Vbeta segments and 13 reverse primers for TCR Jbeta segments was used. The immuneACCESS repertoire file appears here via TCRdb, limited to in-frame rearrangements. These files lack a portion of the clones; in checked studies, under half of the deficit traces to unresolved V genes, and the cause of the others is not known. This sample holds about 160,000 clones; about 72% were observed only once. The ten largest make up 2% to 2.5% of the sample. Sequences were obtained from PBMCs. These receptors were obtained from a man in his fifties or sixties in good health and CMV-seropositive.

This chain links TRBV12-2 with TRBJ2-2; the D call TRBD2 from the table was never checked on the DNA. TRBV12-2 is a listed pseudogene. This CDR3 region has 19 residues. DNA of the CDR3: TGTGCAAGTCGCCAATCGCGAAGATTAGCGGGGGCTCCAACCGGGGAGCTGTTTTTT. It codes for CASRQSRRLAGAPTGELFF.

In the case of this clone: Other DNA sequences of this sample code for an identical CDR3. This chain links TRBV9 with TRBJ2-4; D perhaps matches TRBD2 (5 bases). The germline gives CDR1 SGDLS, CDR2 YYNGEE. The CDR3 consists of 14 residues. The V gene lost 0 bases and the J gene lost 2 bases, with 6 bases spanning the gap. CDR3 bases: TGTGCCAGCAGCGTAGGAGGGACCAAAAACATTCAGTACTTC. Its translation: CASSVGGTKNIQYF.